The clone carrying this T cell receptor (beta chain) was counted many times. Antigen unknown. TCRdb analysed the 5' RACE reads with MiXCR anew, one entry per CDR3 protein. This table has about 250,000 distinct CDR3 sequences, 18% appearing once. The sample is drawn from a study of T-cell memory formation after mild COVID-19. Study as a whole: Clusters were largely donor specific.

Study-wide points: Day 37-peaking second-wave clones had unconfirmed SARS-CoV-2 specificity. Shrinking CD4+ clones were chiefly CM and EM; CD8+ ones were chiefly EMRA.

Germline loops: CDR1 SGHTA, CDR2 FQGNSA. This CDR3 has 14 amino acids. The V end lost 8 bases, the J end lost 7 bases, and 17 bases lay between the germline ends. The chain joins TRBV7-2 to TRBJ2-2; tentatively, D is TRBD2 (6 bases). Sequenced sample: PBMCs or a T cell subset sorted from them (not recorded which). The clonotype comes from a man younger than 35 who had mild COVID-19 (a few samples of this study predate the infection). Cell type and time point are not known. The CDR3 nucleotides are TGTGCCAGCGGCGGGAACGCCGGGGGCGGGGAGCTGTTTTTT. This codes for CASGGNAGGGELFF.